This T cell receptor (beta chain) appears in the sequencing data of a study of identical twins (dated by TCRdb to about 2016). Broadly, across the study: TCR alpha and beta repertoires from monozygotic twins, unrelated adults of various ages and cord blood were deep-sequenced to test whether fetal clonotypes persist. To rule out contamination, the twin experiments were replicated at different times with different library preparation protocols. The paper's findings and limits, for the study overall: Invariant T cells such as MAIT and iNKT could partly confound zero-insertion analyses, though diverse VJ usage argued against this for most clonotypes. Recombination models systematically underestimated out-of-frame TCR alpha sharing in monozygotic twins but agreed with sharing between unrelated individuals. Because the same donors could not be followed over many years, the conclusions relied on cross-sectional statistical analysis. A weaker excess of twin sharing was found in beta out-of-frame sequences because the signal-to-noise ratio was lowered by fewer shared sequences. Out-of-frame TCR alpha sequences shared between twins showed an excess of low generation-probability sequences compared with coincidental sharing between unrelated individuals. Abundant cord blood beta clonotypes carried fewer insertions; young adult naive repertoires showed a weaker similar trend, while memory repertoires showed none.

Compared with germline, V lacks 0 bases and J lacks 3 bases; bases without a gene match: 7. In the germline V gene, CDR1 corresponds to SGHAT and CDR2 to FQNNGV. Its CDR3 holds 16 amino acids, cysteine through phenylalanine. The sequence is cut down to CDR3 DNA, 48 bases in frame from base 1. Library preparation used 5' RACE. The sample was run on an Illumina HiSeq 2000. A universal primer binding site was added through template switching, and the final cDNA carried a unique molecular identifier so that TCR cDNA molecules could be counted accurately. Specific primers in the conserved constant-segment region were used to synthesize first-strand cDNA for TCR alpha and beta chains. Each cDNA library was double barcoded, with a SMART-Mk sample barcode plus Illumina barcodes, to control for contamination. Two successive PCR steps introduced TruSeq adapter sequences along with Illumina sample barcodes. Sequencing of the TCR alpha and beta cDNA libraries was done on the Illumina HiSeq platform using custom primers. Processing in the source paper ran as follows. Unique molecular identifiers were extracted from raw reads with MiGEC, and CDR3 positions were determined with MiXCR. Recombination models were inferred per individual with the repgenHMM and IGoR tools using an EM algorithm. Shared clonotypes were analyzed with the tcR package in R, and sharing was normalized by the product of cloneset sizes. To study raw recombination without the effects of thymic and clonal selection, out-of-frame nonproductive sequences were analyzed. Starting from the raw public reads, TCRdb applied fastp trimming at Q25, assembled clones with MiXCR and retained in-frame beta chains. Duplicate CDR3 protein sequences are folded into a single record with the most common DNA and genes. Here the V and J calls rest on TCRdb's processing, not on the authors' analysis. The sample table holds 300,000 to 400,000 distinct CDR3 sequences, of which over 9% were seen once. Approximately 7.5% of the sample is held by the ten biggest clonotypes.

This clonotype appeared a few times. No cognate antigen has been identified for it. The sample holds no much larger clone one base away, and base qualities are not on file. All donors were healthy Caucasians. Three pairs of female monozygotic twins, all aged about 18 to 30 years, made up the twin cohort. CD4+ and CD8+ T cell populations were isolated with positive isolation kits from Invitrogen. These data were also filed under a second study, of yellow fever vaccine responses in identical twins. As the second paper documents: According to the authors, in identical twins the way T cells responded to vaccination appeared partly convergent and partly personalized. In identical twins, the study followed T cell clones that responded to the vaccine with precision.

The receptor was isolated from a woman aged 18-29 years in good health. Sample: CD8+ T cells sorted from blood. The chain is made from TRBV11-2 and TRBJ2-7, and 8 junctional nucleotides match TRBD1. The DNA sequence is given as TGTGCCAGCAGCTTAGATCGGCGGGACAGGATCTACGAGCAGTACTTC. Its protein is CASSLDRRDRIYEQYF.